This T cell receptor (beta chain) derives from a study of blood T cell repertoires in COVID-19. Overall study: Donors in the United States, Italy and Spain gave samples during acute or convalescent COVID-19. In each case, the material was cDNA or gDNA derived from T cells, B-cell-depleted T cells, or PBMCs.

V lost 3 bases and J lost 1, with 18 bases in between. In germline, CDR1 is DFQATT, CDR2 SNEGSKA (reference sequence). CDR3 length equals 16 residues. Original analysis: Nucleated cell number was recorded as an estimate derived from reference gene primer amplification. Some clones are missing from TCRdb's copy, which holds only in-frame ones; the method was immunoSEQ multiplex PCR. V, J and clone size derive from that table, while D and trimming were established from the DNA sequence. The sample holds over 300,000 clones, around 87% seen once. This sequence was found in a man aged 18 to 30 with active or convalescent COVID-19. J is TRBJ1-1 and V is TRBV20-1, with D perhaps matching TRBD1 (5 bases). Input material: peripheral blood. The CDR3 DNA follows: TGCAGTGCTAGTGGGGGGACTCGGAGAGAGAACACTGAAGCTTTCTTT. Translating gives CSASGGTRRENTEAFF.